This TCR beta chain derives from a study of cytomegalovirus exposure and HLA in healthy donors. Background on the study: Within the Caucasian-associated ancestry cluster were roughly 81% of the approximately 400 genotyped donors.

Notes on the study in general: Fewer N-insertions than the approximately 700-donor mean were reportedly shown by an Asian-associated ancestry cluster in a later analysis. Prior analysis indicated that the majority of TCR beta V segments exhibited productivity approximately 90% or approximately 30% of the time. The study listed approximately 170 cytomegalovirus-associated TCR beta chains.

The PCR ran on 60 Vbeta and 13 Jbeta primers. Here immunoSEQ multiplex PCR was the method, and the copy in TCRdb shows in-frame clones only, minus some. The sample gives around 74,000 clones, roughly 78% of which show up once; 2.5% is in the top ten. The CDR3 covers 13 residues. Germline V gives CDR1 MNHEY, CDR2 SVGAGI. The V gene lost 2 bases and the J gene lost 4 bases, with 8 bases spanning the gap. In regard to this clone: The antigen is unknown.

The receptor was derived from a man aged 30 to 45 in good health and CMV-seronegative. The material sequenced was PBMCs. The chain employs TRBV6-5 and TRBJ1-1; D unresolved. CDR3 bases: TGTGCCAGCAGTTACGCGGTGGGCACTGAAGCTTTCTTT. It encodes CASSYAVGTEAFF.